This T cell receptor (beta chain) is from a study of resident and recirculating memory T cells in vitiligo (dated by TCRdb to 2016 to 2019). Regarding the research as a whole: For TCR beta sequencing, each of a few stable vitiligo patients provided PBMCs and epidermis from shave biopsies taken at two lesional sites and two nonlesional sites. The goal of the human TCR beta sequencing was to check whether lesional vitiligo skin contained specific clones that differed from the clones found in nonlesional skin and blood. Without any cell sorting, samples were homogenized immediately before genomic DNA was extracted using the Qiagen DNeasy Blood & Tissue Kit. Paper-wide results and their limitations: Mechanistic studies in the future are needed to assess how much the detected T cell clones and the human Trm pools versus Tcm pools each contribute. Overlap and correlation analysis showed no significant repertoire overlap between biopsies except for each lesion with itself, even within a single patient. No unique dominant TCR clone was detected, and variation in clonality was observed among vitiligo lesions. TCR sequences were not found to be conserved across biopsy sites or patients, suggesting that different lesions are infiltrated by different T cell clones, a pattern described as private specificity.

Regarding this clone: Its cognate antigen has yet to be identified. No base quality values were provided; no much bigger clone lies one nucleotide off.

CDR1 is given as SNHLY and CDR2 as FYNNEI, both from the germline V gene. After removal of 4 bases from V and 2 bases from J, the junction retains 3 bases not matched to a gene. Including cysteine and phenylalanine, the CDR3 has 14 amino acids. Kept here is only the CDR3 DNA, which spans 42 bases and is read in frame from base 1. TCR beta chains were amplified from genomic DNA using the immunoSEQ hsTCRB kit. The immunoSEQ service ran the sequencing of the TCR beta libraries on an Illumina MiSeq instrument. The paper's processing steps were these. The immunoSEQ Analyzer was used to analyze the repertoire data. In TCRdb, the immuneACCESS table is reduced to in-frame sequences with V and J assigned. These tables do not hold every clone; where another copy was compared, an unresolved V gene accounts for under half, and the others remain unexplained. Clone size and V and J calls were adopted from that table, with D and trimming inferred from the DNA. This sample comprises 70,000 to 75,000 clones, about nine tenths of them detected only once. In total, the top ten clones hold 4.9% of the sample.

Stable vitiligo was defined as no change in lesions over the previous 6 months. To qualify as stable, patients additionally needed to show no confetti depigmentation, which is a clinical sign of active vitiligo. Patients who had been treated within the previous three months were excluded. Ficoll density gradient centrifugation was used to isolate PBMCs from heparinized blood, after which the PBMCs were flash-frozen. The material sequenced was blood. The V and J segments used are TRBV2 and TRBJ2-3; TRBD2 matches 7 bases in the middle. The TCR originated in a male donor with vitiligo. This receptor has the CDR3 CASSGGGLTDTQYF. The nucleotide sequence is TGTGCCAGCAGTGGGGGGGGTCTCACAGATACGCAGTATTTT.